This T cell receptor (beta chain) was observed in a study of identifying expanded T cells in peripheral blood (dated by TCRdb to the late 2010s). Broadly, across the study: Technical replicates were generated by sequencing separate aliquots of the same genomic DNA pool, and four replicates were compared pairwise. Study-wide conclusions, independent of this receptor: The binomial model flagged 0.95 to 1.5 differentially abundant clones between technical replicates but 15 to 17 over approximately 2 weeks and under 25 over four weeks. The authors expected that over much longer intervals, such as months to years, biological variance in healthy repertoires might increase even further. Variance in clone template counts between approximately two-week samples significantly increased with total template count across all healthy donors. Both the number of clones called differentially abundant and the false-positive rate were significantly reduced by the beta-binomial model across all healthy-donor time intervals.

A word on this clone: Its antigen is not yet known. It has no much larger one-base neighbor in the sample; base qualities were not kept.

TCRbeta CDR3 regions were profiled by bias-controlled multiplex PCR amplification of genomic DNA with the immunoSEQ Assay. The study's processing was this. To quantify the absolute abundance of each unique TCRbeta CDR3 region, the sequences were collapsed and filtered. Differential abundance was tested with two models: a binomial (Fisher-equivalent) model and a beta-binomial model that adds time-dependent variance fitted from healthy donors. Clones with fewer than 5 combined templates were removed, and differential abundance was called for clones with a Benjamini-Hochberg FDR below 0.01. Beta-binomial variance was modeled as a function of total template count across the two samples using the form v = (b*log(k)+a)^2. The table comes from immuneACCESS by way of TCRdb, which keeps in-frame sequences with V and J called. Part of the clones is missing from these tables; in studies checked, under half for an unresolved V gene and the rest for unknown reasons. That table supplies the V and J calls and clone size; D and trimming were determined from the DNA. The sample table records roughly 120,000 clones; 88% of these occur just once. About 8.6% of the sample goes to the ten largest clones.

During the collection period, no immune events, such as infections, were documented for the healthy donors. Blood repertoires from healthy donors were used as a training cohort for calibrating time-dependent variance in a beta-binomial model of differential abundance of T-cell clones. There were around 10 healthy donors in the training cohort, of whom 3 were female and 7 were male. On average the donors were 43 years old, and their ages spanned 29 to 64 years. Whole blood from each healthy donor was obtained from a commercial supplier and was collected at three time points 2 to 3 weeks apart. For immunosequencing, genomic DNA was extracted from whole blood that had not been sorted. Including cysteine and phenylalanine, the CDR3 has 13 amino acids. Only the CDR3 DNA is retained, 39 bases long and in frame from the first base. Ends trimmed: V by 4 bases, J by 13 bases; bases unmatched to a gene: 7. Looking up the germline V gene yields CDR1 SGHRS and CDR2 YFSETQ.

The sequenced sample consisted of blood. The V and J genes are TRBV5-1 and TRBJ2-1, with 11 central nucleotides matching TRBD2. This clonotype was sampled from a person aged 18 to 75 in good health. This receptor has the CDR3 CASSPPTSGNQFF. The nucleotide sequence reads TGCGCCAGCAGCCCCCCGACTAGCGGGAATCAGTTCTTC.